This T cell receptor beta chain was identified during a study of monozygotic twins with inflammatory bowel disease (dated by TCRdb to between 2018 and 2020). Study-level background: In total, 28 monozygotic twin pairs made up the full study: 19 Danish pairs, all IBD-discordant, plus nine German pairs, of which four were IBD-concordant and five were IBD-discordant. Disease-associated traits were sought mainly through comparisons between IBD patients and their genetically identical healthy co-twins within discordant pairs. Each individual had, on average, about 151 000 unique TCRalpha sequences and 181 000 unique TCRbeta sequences available for analysis. What the work shows at the level of the full study, not this receptor alone: IBD patients had lower TCRbeta repertoire diversity, measured by the inverse Simpson index, than their healthy co-twins. Repertoire similarity did not differ between concordant and discordant twins, which could be due to limited statistical power. Different T cell subtypes could not be distinguished in the analysis. Because patients were on differing immunosuppressive treatments, the repertoires may have picked up extra background noise and inter-individual variability. The results gave no support for a single strong signal or clonotype linked to IBD. Compared with healthy twins, IBD patients shared fewer clonotypes with other individuals, and the difference was most pronounced in patients with signs of disease activity.

The CDR3 spans 15 residues, from the cysteine through the phenylalanine. No DNA was logged. For CDR1 and CDR2, the germline V gene lists SGHDT and YYEEEE. Libraries were built with 5' RACE. The input for every TCR library was 3,500 to 4,500 ng of total RNA. For each sample, cDNA synthesis with SMARTScribe reverse transcriptase was split into eight separate reactions. Unique molecular identifiers containing a 6-nucleotide sample barcode were introduced through template switching during cDNA synthesis. Amplification of TCRalpha and TCRbeta cDNA involved two nested PCRs of approximately 16 and 9 cycles, and each PCR was followed by bead purification. Before amplification, the cDNA was treated with uracil DNA-glycosylase and purified using the QIAquick PCR purification kit. In the second PCR, Illumina TruSeq-compatible adapters and sample-specific barcodes were added. TapeStation and Qubit were used to check library quality and concentration, and 5 ng of each library was pooled. Pooled libraries were sequenced on an Illumina HiSeq2500 single-index Rapid Run with 2 x 100 bp reads and custom sequencing primers. From the authors' description of their analysis: MiGEC version 1.2.6 was used for UMI-based consensus assembly, which corrected PCR and sequencing errors. MiXCR version 2.1.1 handled V(D)J alignment, clonotype assembly and CDR3 extraction. Gene usage, clonotype sharing and MAIT/NKT TCR abundance were normalised by analysing the top 1000, 10 000 and 20 000 clonotypes per sample. Diversity was computed as the inverse Simpson index with the vegan R package after downsampling to 27 000 UMIs. Paired Mann-Whitney U tests were applied to discordant twin pairs, and Benjamini-Hochberg correction was used for multiple testing. TCRdb reprocessed the reads and lists each CDR3 protein sequence as a single entry, with no DNA. TCRdb's processing, not the authors', yielded these V and J calls. The table kept for this sample lists about 110,000 distinct CDR3 sequences. The top ten clonotypes cover around 12% of the sample.

From each donor, an approximately 2.4 ml peripheral blood sample was drawn into PAXgene tubes and stored at -80 degrees C. Without any T cell sorting, total RNA was extracted from whole blood using the PAXgene blood miRNA kit on an automated QIAcube. Deep TCRalpha and TCRbeta repertoire profiling with unique molecular barcoding was performed on peripheral blood of monozygotic twin pairs concordant or discordant for inflammatory bowel disease. Smoking habits were recorded for all twin pairs, and each individual was classified as a current, former or never smoker. On this clonotype: The specificity of this receptor is unknown.

The material sequenced was blood. The TCR was taken from a human donor with ulcerative colitis or Crohn's disease, or a healthy co-twin of an affected twin (not recorded which). This receptor chain uses TRBV5-6 and TRBJ1-5. Here the CDR3 is given as CASSLGGYSNQPQHF.